This is a list of T cell receptor beta chains from one sample in a study of OX40 agonist ivuxolimab in advanced cancers. Sequencing was performed with immunoSEQ multiplex PCR; in TCRdb, only in-frame clones are kept and a portion is missing. Of 87,000 or so clones in the sample, about 83% were seen once. The sample in question was CD4+ or CD8+ T cells sorted from blood, obtained in a trial of the OX40 agonist ivuxolimab. The receptors derive from an adult with an advanced solid tumor such as melanoma, head and neck, liver or kidney cancer. CDR3s include the opening cysteine and the closing phenylalanine or tryptophan. The D gene is left open where the match is weak. A row's size may be missing; if present it is once, few, many or a size class.

j_call	clone_size	v_call	d_call	cdr3_aa	cdr3_nt
TRBJ2-5	-	TRBV7-2	-	CASSLARQGPGETQYF	TGTGCCAGCAGCTTAGCGCGGCAGGGACCCGGAGAGACCCAGTACTTC
TRBJ2-7	-	TRBV6-1	TRBD2	CASSEYQTGTSGRYEQYF	TGTGCCAGCAGTGAATACCAGACCGGGACTAGCGGGAGATACGAGCAGTACTTC
TRBJ2-5	-	TRBV10-1	TRBD1	CASSESGDRIGQTQYF	TGCGCCAGCAGTGAGTCTGGGGACAGGATCGGGCAGACCCAGTACTTC
TRBJ2-1	once	TRBV7-9	TRBD1	CASSLGGRGHVGEQFF	TGTGCCAGCAGCTTAGGGGGCAGGGGGCATGTAGGTGAGCAGTTCTTC
TRBJ1-5	-	TRBV5-5	-	CASSLNGRGGSEPQHF	TGTGCCAGCAGCTTGAACGGGAGGGGAGGTAGTGAGCCCCAGCATTTT
TRBJ1-1	-	TRBV18	-	CASSPPVVNTEAFF	TGTGCCAGCTCACCCCCCGTGGTAAACACTGAAGCTTTCTTT
TRBJ2-4	-	TRBV2	TRBD2	CASSGTSGIRNIQYF	TGTGCCAGCAGTGGGACTAGCGGGATTAGAAACATTCAGTACTTC
TRBJ2-1	-	TRBV6-5	TRBD2	CASSYSSSGGAGEQFF	TGTGCCAGCAGTTACTCGTCGAGCGGGGGGGCAGGCGAGCAGTTCTTC
TRBJ2-7	-	TRBV7-7	-	CASSSKPVALGDEQYF	TGTGCTAGCAGCTCCAAGCCAGTAGCCCTGGGGGACGAGCAGTACTTC
TRBJ1-6	-	TRBV2	-	CASSGAENSPLHF	TGTGCCAGCAGTGGGGCAGAAAATTCACCCCTCCACTTT
TRBJ2-5	-	TRBV5-1	-	CASSPGVQGQETQYF	TGCGCCAGCAGCCCCGGGGTTCAGGGCCAAGAGACCCAGTACTTC
TRBJ2-5	-	TRBV5-4	TRBD2	CASSLGSSGRGETQYF	TGTGCCAGCAGCTTAGGGAGTAGCGGGAGGGGTGAGACCCAGTACTTC
TRBJ2-2	-	TRBV18	-	CASSPRALGPGELFF	TGTGCCAGCTCACCAAGGGCCCTGGGGCCCGGGGAGCTGTTTTTT
TRBJ1-1	-	TRBV14	-	CASSQFGGFTEAFF	TGTGCCAGCAGCCAATTTGGGGGGTTCACTGAAGCTTTCTTT
TRBJ2-3	-	TRBV7-3	-	CASSDSTDTQYF	TGTGCCAGCAGCGACAGCACAGATACGCAGTATTTT
TRBJ2-3	-	TRBV5-6	-	CASSFRGATTDTQYF	TGTGCCAGCAGCTTTCGGGGGGCTACCACAGATACGCAGTATTTT
TRBJ1-5	-	TRBV7-2	-	CASSWGTGVNQPQHF	TGTGCCAGCAGCTGGGGGACCGGGGTCAATCAGCCCCAGCATTTT
TRBJ1-2	-	TRBV5-4	TRBD1	CASSLVGQGDGYTF	TGTGCCAGCAGCTTGGTGGGACAGGGAGATGGCTACACCTTC
TRBJ2-7	-	TRBV7-2	TRBD2	CASSLGLAELYEQYF	TGTGCCAGCAGCCTAGGACTAGCGGAGCTCTACGAGCAGTACTTC
TRBJ2-3	-	TRBV19	-	CASSIGYWGSATDTQYF	TGTGCCAGTAGTATAGGGTACTGGGGGTCTGCCACAGATACGCAGTATTTT
TRBJ1-1	-	TRBV11-1	TRBD1	CASSTGQGNTEAFF	TGTGCCAGCAGCACGGGACAGGGGAACACTGAAGCTTTCTTT
TRBJ2-7	-	TRBV2	-	CASSSQGVAGAYEQYF	TGTGCCAGTTCTTCCCAGGGGGTAGCGGGCGCCTACGAGCAGTACTTC
TRBJ1-5	-	TRBV19	TRBD1	CASSFGTGGVQPQHF	TGTGCCAGTAGTTTCGGGACAGGGGGAGTTCAGCCCCAGCATTTT
TRBJ2-1	-	TRBV9	TRBD2	CASSATLSGGRSYNEQFF	TGTGCCAGCAGCGCGACCCTGAGCGGGGGGCGCTCCTACAATGAGCAGTTCTTC
TRBJ2-7	-	TRBV11-2	-	CASSLAAYEQYF	TGTGCCAGCAGCTTAGCTGCCTACGAGCAGTACTTC
TRBJ1-3	-	TRBV12-5	-	CASGFGPNTIYF	TGTGCTAGTGGTTTCGGGCCAAACACCATATATTTT
TRBJ1-2	-	TRBV15	TRBD1	CATSRDANRGGYGYTF	TGTGCCACCAGCAGAGATGCCAACAGGGGAGGGTATGGCTACACCTTC
TRBJ1-2	-	TRBV5-6	-	CASSLEGPGEGIPNYGYTF	TGTGCCAGCAGCTTGGAGGGCCCAGGGGAGGGCATTCCTAACTATGGCTACACCTTC
TRBJ1-4	-	TRBV2	-	CASSEGFGANEKLFF	TGTGCCAGCAGTGAAGGATTTGGGGCTAATGAAAAACTGTTTTTT
TRBJ1-2	once	TRBV7-2	-	CASSPRDTYGYTF	TGTGCCAGCAGCCCGCGGGACACCTATGGCTACACCTTC
TRBJ1-5	-	TRBV5-6	-	CASSLGAAGSQPQHF	TGTGCCAGCAGCTTGGGGGCGGCGGGGAGTCAGCCCCAGCATTTT
TRBJ2-3	once	TRBV5-6	-	CASSLALDTQYF	TGTGCCAGCAGCCTAGCGCTGGATACGCAGTATTTT
TRBJ2-7	-	TRBV9	TRBD2	CASSVEGTSGAYEQYF	TGTGCCAGCAGCGTAGAGGGGACTAGCGGGGCCTACGAGCAGTACTTC
TRBJ2-5	-	TRBV5-1	-	CASSLGIDAQVVQETQYF	TGCGCCAGCAGCTTGGGGATAGATGCGCAGGTCGTACAGGAGACCCAGTACTTC
TRBJ1-4	-	TRBV19	-	CASSTQGTTNEKLFF	TGTGCCAGTAGTACACAGGGTACAACTAATGAAAAACTGTTTTTT
TRBJ2-2	-	TRBV7-8	TRBD2	CASSLFGLAGGPRAGELFF	TGTGCCAGCAGCTTATTCGGGCTAGCGGGAGGGCCTAGAGCCGGGGAGCTGTTTTTT
TRBJ2-1	-	TRBV6-5	-	CASSYLLPGSYNEQFF	TGTGCCAGCAGTTACCTCCTCCCGGGCTCCTACAATGAGCAGTTCTTC
TRBJ2-5	once	TRBV18	TRBD1	CASSPPQGTGVRETQYF	TGTGCCAGCTCACCACCTCAAGGGACAGGGGTTCGAGAGACCCAGTACTTC
TRBJ2-3	-	TRBV19	-	CASSINLGDLMGAQYF	TGTGCCAGTAGTATAAATCTGGGGGACCTTATGGGGGCGCAGTATTTT
TRBJ2-2	once	TRBV2	-	CASSELGGDTGELFF	TGTGCCAGCAGTGAGCTCGGGGGAGACACCGGGGAGCTGTTTTTT
TRBJ2-7	-	TRBV11-3	TRBD2	CASSSVTSGPSYEQYF	TGTGCCAGCAGCTCCGTGACTAGCGGGCCTTCCTACGAGCAGTACTTC
TRBJ2-5	once	TRBV2	-	CASSESPSPSVGTQYF	TGTGCCAGCAGTGAATCCCCCTCGCCTAGCGTTGGGACCCAGTACTTC
TRBJ2-1	-	TRBV5-1	TRBD2	CASSPGGGSSYNEQFF	TGCGCCAGCAGCCCGGGAGGGGGAAGCTCCTACAATGAGCAGTTCTTC
TRBJ2-2	-	TRBV12-1	-	CASSFATTVNTGELFF	TGTGCCAGCAGCTTTGCGACCACTGTGAACACCGGGGAGCTGTTTTTT
TRBJ2-6	-	TRBV18	TRBD2	CASSPGTSGRRTGANVLTF	TGTGCCAGCTCACCGGGGACTAGCGGGAGGAGGACTGGGGCCAACGTCCTGACTTTC
TRBJ2-3	-	TRBV5-1	-	CARDPTDTQYF	TGCGCCAGGGACCCCACAGATACGCAGTATTTT
TRBJ2-3	-	TRBV7-3	TRBD2	CASSSPGLASDTQYF	TGTGCCAGCAGCTCACCGGGACTAGCGTCAGATACGCAGTATTTT
TRBJ2-4	-	TRBV7-9	-	CASSSTDKNIQYF	TGTGCCAGCAGCTCCACCGACAAAAACATTCAGTACTTC
TRBJ2-5	-	TRBV5-1	-	CASSLGTFGAETQYF	TGCGCCAGCAGCTTGGGTACGTTCGGGGCAGAGACCCAGTACTTC
TRBJ1-1	-	TRBV19	-	CASTRTANTEAFF	TGTGCCAGTACGAGGACGGCGAACACTGAAGCTTTCTTT
TRBJ2-3	-	TRBV5-5	-	CASSWPTELTDTQYF	TGTGCCAGCAGCTGGCCGACGGAGCTCACAGATACGCAGTATTTT
TRBJ1-1	-	TRBV11-2	-	CASSPGGQRLAFF	TGTGCCAGCAGCCCCGGGGGGCAGCGCTTAGCTTTCTTT
TRBJ2-2	few	TRBV4-1	-	CASSQEIPIMTNTGELFF	TGCGCCAGCAGCCAAGAGATCCCGATAATGACGAACACCGGGGAGCTGTTTTTT
TRBJ2-2	-	TRBV6-5	-	CASSYFLGGRTGELFF	TGTGCCAGCAGTTACTTCCTAGGGGGGAGGACCGGGGAGCTGTTTTTT
TRBJ2-7	-	TRBV7-2	TRBD2	CASSLVGGLAGAYEQYF	TGTGCCAGCAGCTTAGTCGGGGGGCTAGCGGGGGCCTACGAGCAGTACTTC
TRBJ2-3	-	TRBV11-2	-	CASSLDRGASTDTQYF	TGTGCCAGCAGCTTAGATCGGGGGGCCAGCACAGATACGCAGTATTTT
TRBJ2-7	-	TRBV29-1	-	CSAGTGNYEQYF	TGCAGCGCGGGGACGGGAAACTACGAGCAGTACTTC
TRBJ2-2	-	TRBV5-4	TRBD1	CASSLQGRGFGELFF	TGTGCCAGCAGCCTACAGGGGAGAGGTTTCGGGGAGCTGTTTTTT
TRBJ2-2	-	TRBV29-1	-	CSVETSENTGELFF	TGCAGCGTTGAGACCTCAGAAAACACCGGGGAGCTGTTTTTT
TRBJ2-3	-	TRBV27	-	CASSLFGREADTQYF	TGTGCCAGCAGTTTATTTGGCAGGGAGGCAGATACGCAGTATTTT